This T cell receptor (beta chain) was recovered during a study of identifying expanded T cells in peripheral blood. The table came from immunoSEQ multiplex PCR; TCRdb's copy has only in-frame clones and leaves some out. The sample consists of approximately 80,000 clones, about four fifths of them appearing once. Findings and caveats of the study: Over about two and four weeks, about 15 and 19 clones changed, versus around 1.2 between replicates.

Comment on this clone: Its antigen is unidentified.

Germline CDR1 and CDR2: SGDLS and YYNGEE. This CDR3 is built from 18 residues. Trimming stripped 0 bases from V and 4 bases from J, with 20 bases between. The chain carries TRBV9 and TRBJ2-1; D is undetermined. This clonotype was sampled from a person aged 18 to 69 in good health. The sequenced sample was blood. CDR3 amino acids: CASSVGVDASSVYNEQFF. The CDR3 DNA is TGTGCCAGCAGCGTAGGGGTAGATGCCAGTTCTGTTTACAATGAGCAGTTCTTC.